These 19 T cell receptor beta chains share one sample of origin, sequenced in a study of blood T cell repertoires in COVID-19. Measured with immunoSEQ multiplex PCR; TCRdb has only the in-frame clones, and not every one. The sample shows 250,000 to 300,000 clones, approximately 83% of them seen only once. Sequenced input: PBMCs or T cells enriched from blood (not recorded which). All receptors derive from a woman in her fifties or sixties who had recovered from COVID-19.

This clone was counted a single time. V and J are TRBV27 and TRBJ2-3, with 14 bases matching TRBD2. J gave up 5 bases and V 2 bases, and 3 bases lay outside the gene matches. Germline values: CDR1 MNHEY, CDR2 SMNVEV (reference sequence). This CDR3 contains 16 residues. The CDR3 region has the DNA TGTGCCAGCAGTTTAAGACTAGCGGGAGGGCAAGATACGCAGTATTTT. Protein sequence: CASSLRLAGGQDTQYF.

The rearrangement joins TRBV21-1 to TRBJ2-7; TRBD2 is taken as the D call from the table, unchecked against the DNA. TRBV21-1 is designated a pseudogene. CDR3 length: 15 amino acids. CDR3 nucleotide sequence: TGTGCCAGCAGCAAAGGGACTAGCGAGGCCTACGAGCAGTACTTC. Amino acid sequence: CASSKGTSEAYEQYF.

This clone was observed a few times. V is TRBV5-4 and J is TRBJ2-7; a possible D gene is TRBD2 (5 bases). V was pared by 5 bases and J by 2 bases, with 26 bases between. This CDR3 has 18 amino acids. Germline assignment: CDR1 SGHNT and CDR2 YYREEE (reference sequence). CDR3: CASSLEPYLRVGPYEQYF. The CDR3 nucleotides read TGTGCCAGCAGTCTGGAACCCTATTTGCGGGTAGGCCCCTACGAGCAGTACTTC.

This rearrangement joins TRBV6-5 to TRBJ2-7; the D gene is possibly TRBD1 (6 bases). This CDR3 spans 13 amino acids. Germline V gene data show CDR1 as MNHEY and CDR2 as SVGAGI. Trimming took off 2 bases at V and 2 bases at J, with 7 bases between the two ends. DNA for the CDR3: TGTGCCAGCAGTTACAGACAGGCCTACGAGCAGTACTTC. It specifies CASSYRQAYEQYF.

This chain uses TRBV6-1 with TRBJ1-2, with D uncertain. V shed 2 bases and J shed 0 bases, with 4 bases lying between them. The germline V gene encodes CDR1 MNHNS and CDR2 SASEGT. CDR3 size: 13 residues. The DNA of the CDR3 is TGTGCCAGCAGTGAACAGGCTAACTATGGCTACACCTTC. It is translated as CASSEQANYGYTF.

V usage is TRBV11-2 and J usage is TRBJ1-5; maybe TRBD1 (5 bases). Germline V gene sequence: CDR1 SGHAT, CDR2 FQNNGV. This CDR3 spans 15 amino acids. V dropped 2 bases and J dropped 0 bases, with 8 bases sitting between them. CDR3 sequence (DNA): TGTGCCAGCAGCTTACAGGGTAATAGCAATCAGCCCCAGCATTTT. The encoded protein is CASSLQGNSNQPQHF.

This chain links TRBV27 with TRBJ1-5; D unresolved. The CDR3 contains 16 residues. V was trimmed by 6 bases and J by 1 base, leaving 16 bases between them. CDR1 is MNHEY and CDR2 is SMNVEV in the germline V gene (reference sequence). CDR3 sequence (DNA): TGTGCCAGCAGATTGACAAGCTCTATAAGCAATCAGCCCCAGCATTTT. It codes for CASRLTSSISNQPQHF.

This rearrangement joins TRBV7-8 to TRBJ1-2; 7 bases match TRBD1. Trimming cost V 4 bases and J 5 bases; bases outside gene matches: 10. CDR1 and CDR2 (germline): SGHVS, FQNEAQ. The CDR3 has 15 amino acids. The CDR3 DNA is TGTGCCAGCAGCTCCCCCGGGACAGAAAAATATGGCTACACCTTC. Its protein product is CASSSPGTEKYGYTF.

The genes are TRBV10-3 and TRBJ2-4; 9 nucleotides agree with TRBD2. In germline, CDR1 is ENHRY, CDR2 SYGVKD. The CDR3 length is 13 residues. V shed 11 bases and J 7 bases; nucleotides not matched to a gene: 9. The CDR3 reads CAAGALAGNIQYF. The CDR3 nucleotides read TGTGCCGCCGGGGCTCTAGCGGGGAACATTCAGTACTTC.

The rearrangement uses TRBV11-1 and TRBJ2-1, with TRBD1 as a possible D gene (5 bases). The germline gives CDR1 SGHAT, CDR2 FQDESV (reference sequence). The V and J ends lost 5 bases and 1 base respectively, with 12 bases between them. The CDR3 sequence is 15 residues long. The CDR3 coding sequence is TGTGCCAGCAGCCTACAGGCCCTTTCCTACAATGAGCAGTTCTTC. It yields the protein CASSLQALSYNEQFF.

The chain couples TRBV7-9 to TRBJ1-3; a possible D gene is TRBD1 (5 bases). Germline CDR1 is SEHNR and CDR2 is FQNEAQ (reference sequence). This CDR3 has 16 amino acids. The V end lost 5 bases, the J end lost 0 bases, and 14 bases lay between the germline ends. CDR3 residues: CASSPRGGSSGNTIYF. The CDR3 DNA follows: TGTGCCAGCAGCCCCCGCGGGGGGTCCTCTGGAAACACCATATATTTT. Variable domain in full (rest from reference TRBV7-9 and TRBJ1-3): DTGVSQNPRHKITKRGQNVTFRCDPISEHNRLYWYRQTLGQGPEFLTYFQNEAQLEKSRLLSDRFSAERPKGSFSTLEIQRTEQGDSAMYLCASSPRGGSSGNTIYFGEGSWLTVV.

The chain joins TRBV28 to TRBJ2-3; 7 bases are shared with TRBD1. J was trimmed by 0 bases and V by 5 bases; bases with no gene match: 5. The CDR3 has 15 residues. Germline CDR1 and CDR2: MDHEN and SYDVKM. The CDR3 DNA is TGTGCCAGCAGTCTCTGGGACAGAAGCACAGATACGCAGTATTTT. This sequence encodes CASSLWDRSTDTQYF.

This chain joins TRBV7-9 and TRBJ1-6; 8 positions match TRBD1. Per the germline V gene, CDR1 is SEHNR and CDR2 is FQNEAQ (reference sequence). CDR3 length: 16 residues. Losses at the gene ends were 5 bases for V and 4 bases for J; bases not matched to a gene: 7. The CDR3 region is CASSRTGPTYNSPLHF. DNA of the CDR3: TGTGCCAGCAGCCGGACAGGGCCTACTTATAATTCACCCCTCCACTTT.

This clone was observed a few times. This rearrangement joins TRBV7-9 to TRBJ2-3; the D gene is possibly TRBD2 (6 bases). The germline V and J ends were trimmed by 4 bases and 2 bases, with 13 bases remaining between them. This CDR3 spans 15 amino acids. Germline V lookup: CDR1 SEHNR, CDR2 FQNEAQ (reference sequence). The CDR3 region has the DNA TGTGCCAGCAGCTCTCGACTAGAGGCCACAGATACGCAGTATTTT. Amino acids: CASSSRLEATDTQYF.

The genes are TRBV28 and TRBJ2-7; 8 bases agree with TRBD2. The CDR3 extends over 14 amino acids. The germline CDR1 and CDR2 sequences are MDHEN and SYDVKM. The V gene end was trimmed by 5 bases and the J gene end by 1 base; junction bases not matched to a gene: 4. Here the CDR3 reads CASSPREGSYEQYF. The CDR3, as DNA: TGTGCCAGCAGTCCACGGGAGGGGTCCTACGAGCAGTACTTC.

This chain links TRBV14 with TRBJ1-1, with D possibly matching TRBD1 (6 bases). In germline, CDR1 is SGHDN, CDR2 FVKESK. The V gene lost 5 bases and the J gene lost 0 bases, with 13 bases spanning the gap. The CDR3 spans 15 residues. In nucleotides, the CDR3 is TGTGCCAGCAGCATCGACAGGCTCATGAACACTGAAGCTTTCTTT. Residues: CASSIDRLMNTEAFF.

The chain uses TRBV2 and TRBJ1-5; 9 nucleotides match TRBD1. Germline CDR1 and CDR2: SNHLY and FYNNEI. V lost 6 bases and J lost 7; bases outside the gene matches: 7. There are 14 residues in the CDR3. CDR3 in amino acids: CASSRDRARQPQHF. The CDR3 coding sequence is TGTGCCAGCAGCCGGGACAGGGCTCGGCAGCCCCAGCATTTT.

The rearrangement links TRBV4-1 to TRBJ2-1, with 7 bases identical to TRBD1. J gave up 6 bases and V 4 bases, and 9 bases lay outside the gene matches. Germline CDR1 MGHRA, CDR2 YSYEKL. The CDR3 extends over 15 amino acids. The CDR3 DNA is TGCGCCAGCAGCCCAATACAGGGGCGGATCAATGAGCAGTTCTTC. As protein: CASSPIQGRINEQFF.

The V gene is TRBV6-6, the J gene TRBJ1-2; D call uncertain. The CDR3 runs to 11 residues. V dropped 10 bases and J dropped 5 bases, with 11 bases sitting between them. Germline V gives CDR1 MNHNY, CDR2 SVGAGI (reference sequence). The chain's CDR3 is CATRGDYGYTF. In DNA, the CDR3 is TGTGCCACACGAGGCGATTATGGCTACACCTTC.